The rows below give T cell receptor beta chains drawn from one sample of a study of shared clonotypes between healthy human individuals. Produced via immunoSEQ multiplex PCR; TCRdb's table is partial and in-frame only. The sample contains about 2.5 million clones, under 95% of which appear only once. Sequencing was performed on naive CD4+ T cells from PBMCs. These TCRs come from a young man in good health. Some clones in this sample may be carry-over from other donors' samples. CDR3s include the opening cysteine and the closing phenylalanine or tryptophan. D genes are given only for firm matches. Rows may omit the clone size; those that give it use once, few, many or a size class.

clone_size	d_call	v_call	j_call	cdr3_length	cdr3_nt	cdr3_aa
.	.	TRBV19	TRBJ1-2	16	TGTGCCAGTAGTTCCAGAGAGGGGTACTCGCCCCTTAACTACACCTTC	CASSSREGYSPLNYTF
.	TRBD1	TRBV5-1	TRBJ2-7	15	TGCGCCAGCAGCGCGGCCGGGACAGCCTACTACGAGCAGTACTTC	CASSAAGTAYYEQYF
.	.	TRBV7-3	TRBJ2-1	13	TGTGCCAGCAGCCCACCCGGTGGAGGCGAGCAGTTCTTC	CASSPPGGGEQFF
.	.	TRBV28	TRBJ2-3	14	TGTGCCAGCGAGGAGGGGGGTGACACAGATACGCAGTATTTT	CASEEGGDTDTQYF
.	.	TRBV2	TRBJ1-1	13	TGTGCCAGCACCCTACAGGGGAACACTGAAGCTTTCTTT	CASTLQGNTEAFF
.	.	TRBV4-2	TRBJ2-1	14	TGTGCCAGCAGCCCCCCCATTCGTAGTAATGAGCAGTTCTTC	CASSPPIRSNEQFF
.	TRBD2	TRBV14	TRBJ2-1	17	TGTGCCAGCAGCCAAATCGGGCTAGCGGATTCCTACAATGAGCAGTTCTTC	CASSQIGLADSYNEQFF
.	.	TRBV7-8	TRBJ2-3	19	TGTGCCAGCACCGCGGTCGCTTACGGGAGAACAAGCAACACAGATACGCAGTATTTT	CASTAVAYGRTSNTDTQYF
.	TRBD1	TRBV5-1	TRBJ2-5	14	TGCGCCAGCAGCTTGGAGACAGGGGGAGAGACCCAGTACTTC	CASSLETGGETQYF
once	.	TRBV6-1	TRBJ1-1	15	TGTGCCAGCAGTGAACGGGGGGCACGGGAGGGTGAAGCTTTCTTT	CASSERGAREGEAFF